These 26 T cell receptor beta chains were all obtained from the same sample, sequenced in a study of vaccination and CD4 T cells after COVID-19. The study sequenced cultured CD4+ T cell DNA using the Oncomine TCR Beta short-read assay. One entry per CDR3 protein, called by TCRdb with MiXCR from the PCR reads. This repertoire shows around 15,000 distinct CDR3 sequences, approximately 57% found once; its top ten account for approximately 9%. These receptors' targets are unknown. Treatment defined: roughly nine-day PBMC culture with coronavirus spike peptide pools or control peptides (ViraFEST assay). Sequencing input: CD4+ T cells from blood, cultured in vitro. The receptor set was obtained from a human donor who had recovered from COVID-19.

The genes are TRBV2 and TRBJ1-5, with D tentatively TRBD1 (5 bases). Germline CDR1 is SNHLY and CDR2 is FYNNEI. This CDR3 spans 13 amino acids. Trimming cost V 6 bases and J 4 bases, with 10 bases left between them. CDR3 region: CASRGDLNQPQHF. In DNA, the CDR3 is TGTGCCAGCAGGGGGGATCTAAATCAGCCCCAGCATTTT.

In its sample, this clonotype was seen once. The chain combines TRBV5-8 with TRBJ2-5, with 14 bases identical to TRBD2. The CDR3 has 16 residues. With V trimmed by 4 bases and J by 4 bases, 6 bases remained unmatched. CDR1 is SGHTS, CDR2 YDEGEE, per germline. The CDR3: CASSIGTSGSRETQYF. CDR3 DNA: TGTGCCAGCAGCATCGGGACTAGCGGGAGCAGAGAGACCCAGTACTTC.

The chain is built from TRBV9 and TRBJ2-3, with D uncertain. CDR3 size: 12 residues. With 0 bases removed from V and 4 bases from J, the gap between germline ends came to 3 bases. Looked up from germline, CDR1 is SGDLS and CDR2 is YYNGEE. CDR3 DNA: TGTGCCAGCAGCGTAGAGGCAGATACGCAGTATTTT. It encodes CASSVEADTQYF.

This clonotype was seen only once. The chain recombines TRBV5-1 with TRBJ1-1; D uncertain. Trimming took 4 bases from V and 1 from J, leaving 29 bases between them. This CDR3 has 20 residues. Germline V gene sequence: CDR1 SGHRS, CDR2 YFSETQ. The CDR3 DNA is TGCGCCAGCAGCAGAACCGGGCCCAATTCTATCACTATACAGAACACTGAAGCTTTCTTT. It codes for CASSRTGPNSITIQNTEAFF.

CDR3 sequence: CSGTGAYALSANTEAFF. Here the CDR3 DNA reads TGCAGTGGCACAGGTGCTTATGCTTTGAGCGCAAACACTGAAGCTTTCTTT. This chain joins TRBV20-1 and TRBJ1-1, with a possible D match to TRBD1 (5 bases). Germline CDR1 is DFQATT and CDR2 is SNEGSKA (reference sequence). The V gene lost 7 bases and the J gene lost 2 bases, with 26 bases spanning the gap. This CDR3 spans 17 amino acids.

This chain links TRBV19 with TRBJ1-2; 8 positions match TRBD1. The CDR3 runs 14 residues. J gave up 2 bases and V 1 base, and 0 bases lay outside the gene matches. Germline V CDR1 and CDR2: LNHDA, SQIVND (reference sequence). The CDR3 DNA reads TGTGCCAGTAGTATAGGACAGGGGAACTATGGCTACACCTTC. As protein: CASSIGQGNYGYTF.

The rearrangement joins TRBV20-1 to TRBJ2-3; 8 bases agree with TRBD1. V lost 2 bases, J lost 8 bases, and 9 bases stayed unmatched. Per germline, CDR1 DFQATT and CDR2 SNEGSKA (reference sequence). The CDR3 runs to 14 residues. CDR3 DNA sequence: TGCAGTGCTAGACAGGGGGCAGGGCAGGGTACGCAGTATTTT. This gives the protein CSARQGAGQGTQYF.

V is TRBV12-3 or TRBV12-4 and J is TRBJ1-5; 11 bases match TRBD1. The V segment lost 6 bases and the J segment 6 bases; nucleotides outside the gene matches: 7. CDR3 length: 15 amino acids. CDR3 amino acids: CASRTGQGASQPQHF. The CDR3 DNA follows: TGTGCCAGCAGGACTGGACAGGGGGCGAGTCAGCCCCAGCATTTT.

The chain links TRBV2 to TRBJ2-2; no clear D gene. Germline V CDR1 and CDR2: SNHLY, FYNNEI. The CDR3 loop spans 13 amino acids. V was trimmed by 3 bases and J by 6 bases, leaving 8 bases between them. CDR3 amino acids: CASSDPPAGELFF. The CDR3 region has the DNA TGTGCCAGCAGTGACCCACCCGCCGGGGAGCTGTTTTTT.

In DNA, the CDR3 is TGTGCCAGCAGCCATTCCGGGACTAGGGCCTACGAGCAGTACTTC. It is translated as CASSHSGTRAYEQYF. The chain employs TRBV5-4 and TRBJ2-7; 8 bases align to TRBD2. The ends lost 4 bases at V and 2 bases at J; junction bases unmatched: 8. In germline, CDR1 is SGHNT, CDR2 YYREEE (reference sequence). CDR3 length: 15 amino acids.

This chain joins TRBV5-1 and TRBJ2-7; 10 bases are a match to TRBD1. J lost 5 bases, V lost 2 bases, and 4 bases had no gene match. The CDR3 totals 14 residues. Per germline, CDR1 SGHRS and CDR2 YFSETQ. The CDR3 DNA follows: TGCGCCAGCAGCTTCGGGGACAGGGGCCACGAGCAGTACTTC. Translation: CASSFGDRGHEQYF.

This sequence joins TRBV20-1 and TRBJ1-1; D unresolved. V lost 0 bases and J lost 5, with 10 bases in between. CDR1 DFQATT and CDR2 SNEGSKA come from the germline V gene (reference sequence). CDR3 length: 13 amino acids. CDR3 coding DNA: TGCAGTGCTAGAGATGGGAGTCGAACTGAAGCTTTCTTT. Translated, it gives CSARDGSRTEAFF.

The chain uses TRBV19 and TRBJ2-1; TRBD2 matches 10 bases. Germline-derived CDR1 and CDR2 are LNHDA and SQIVND (reference sequence). The CDR3 runs 17 residues. V lost 5 bases to trimming and J lost 2 bases; unmatched junction nucleotides: 9. The CDR3 region is CASSREIAGGPYNEQFF. For the CDR3, the DNA is TGTGCCAGTAGTCGGGAAATAGCGGGAGGTCCCTACAATGAGCAGTTCTTC.

This clonotype came up a few times. The rearrangement joins TRBV20-1 to TRBJ2-2; 7 bases align to TRBD2. The CDR3 is made up of 16 amino acids. CDR1 and CDR2 from the germline V gene are DFQATT and SNEGSKA (reference sequence). The ends lost 0 bases at V and 3 bases at J; junction bases unmatched: 7. The CDR3 reads CSARESSGAHTGELFF. DNA of the CDR3: TGCAGTGCTAGAGAGTCTAGCGGAGCCCACACCGGGGAGCTGTTTTTT.

The J gene is TRBJ2-7, the V gene TRBV6-1, with D unresolved. Trimming pared 5 bases from V and 1 base from J, leaving 12 bases between. CDR3 length equals 14 residues. Germline loops: CDR1 MNHNS, CDR2 SASEGT. The CDR3 DNA reads TGTGCCAGCAGTCTTCCGGGTCTTTCCTACGAGCAGTACTTC. It yields the protein CASSLPGLSYEQYF.

This clonotype was seen a handful of times. J is TRBJ1-2 and V is TRBV25-1; D remains ambiguous. Germline assignment: CDR1 MGHDK and CDR2 SYGVNS. The CDR3 has 13 residues. The V end was cut by 1 base, the J end by 9 bases, with 12 bases between. The CDR3 region has the DNA TGTGCCAGCAGTGAATTTGGCAGATTGAGCTACACCTTC. It encodes CASSEFGRLSYTF.

The chain employs TRBV6-5 and TRBJ2-5, with D perhaps TRBD2 (5 bases). The germline gives CDR1 MNHEY, CDR2 SVGAGI. The CDR3 runs to 12 residues. V lost 4 bases and J 5 bases, leaving 8 bases between the germline ends. CDR3 residues: CASSWTGETQYF. CDR3 DNA: TGTGCCAGCAGTTGGACGGGGGAGACCCAGTACTTC.

The chain is built from TRBV20-1 and TRBJ2-1; 7 positions match TRBD2. The germline CDR1 and CDR2 sequences are DFQATT and SNEGSKA (reference sequence). The CDR3 runs 15 residues. With 3 bases clipped from V and 2 bases from J, the junction kept 7 bases outside the gene matches. DNA for the CDR3: TGCAGTGCTAGGAGGGCGGGAGTTACCTACAATGAGCAGTTCTTC. Protein: CSARRAGVTYNEQFF.

CDR3 in amino acids: CASKEGTAYSPLHF. For the CDR3, the DNA is TGTGCCAGCAAGGAGGGGACAGCTTATTCACCCCTCCACTTT. This sequence joins TRBV2 and TRBJ1-6; 7 bases line up with TRBD1. This CDR3 region has 14 residues. J was trimmed by 8 bases and V by 7 bases; bases with no gene match: 8. Germline values: CDR1 SNHLY, CDR2 FYNNEI.

This clonotype was observed a few times. This CDR3 reads CASSRRTSGNQPQHF. CDR3 bases: TGTGCCAGCTCACGACGGACGTCCGGCAATCAGCCCCAGCATTTT. V usage is TRBV18 and J usage is TRBJ1-5; unclear D gene. V dropped 4 bases and J dropped 2 bases, with 12 bases sitting between them. CDR1 and CDR2 (germline): KGHSH, LQKENI. The CDR3 extends over 15 amino acids.

The V gene is TRBV20-1, the J gene TRBJ1-6; D perhaps matches TRBD1 (5 bases). The CDR3 spans 14 residues. The V end was cut by 3 bases, the J end by 7 bases, with 13 bases between. Germline CDR1 is DFQATT and CDR2 is SNEGSKA (reference sequence). This chain's CDR3 is CSASDRTWNSPLHF. CDR3 nucleotide sequence: TGCAGTGCTAGCGACAGAACCTGGAATTCACCCCTCCACTTT.

The rearrangement joins TRBV7-3 to TRBJ2-2; 10 bases align to TRBD1. V dropped 4 bases and J dropped 10; count of bases not matched to a gene: 6. Germline CDR1 and CDR2: SGHTA and FQGTGA. CDR3 size: 14 residues. CDR3 DNA: TGTGCCAGCAGCTCAACGACAGGGGGCGCGGAGCTGTTTTTT. This sequence encodes CASSSTTGGAELFF.

The chain uses TRBV24-1 and TRBJ2-1, with 13 bases fitting TRBD2. The germline CDR1 and CDR2 sequences are KGHDR and SFDVKD. Trimming took 5 bases from V and 8 from J; bases not matched to a gene: 5. This CDR3 region has 15 residues. The CDR3 spells CATSALAGGPDEQFF. The DNA of the CDR3 is TGTGCCACCAGTGCACTAGCGGGAGGGCCCGATGAGCAGTTCTTC.

This clonotype was seen once. CDR3: CASSLGQGSSEAFF. CDR3 in DNA: TGCGCCAGCAGCCTAGGACAGGGCAGCTCTGAAGCTTTCTTT. The rearrangement uses TRBV5-1 and TRBJ1-1, with 8 positions matching TRBD1. The CDR3 totals 14 residues. Germline V CDR1 and CDR2: SGHRS, YFSETQ. V gave up 4 bases and J gave up 6 bases; unmatched junction bases: 8.

The V and J genes are TRBV12-3 or TRBV12-4 and TRBJ1-3; 7 bases line up with TRBD1. With V trimmed by 6 bases and J by 9 bases, 8 bases remained unmatched. This CDR3 is 13 amino acids long. The CDR3 coding sequence is TGTGCCAGCAGGACCTCAGGGGGTGGCACCATATATTTT. Protein sequence: CASRTSGGGTIYF.

This clonotype was counted a few times. The chain joins TRBV2 to TRBJ1-1; a possible D gene is TRBD1 (5 bases). The germline V and J ends were trimmed by 7 bases and 5 bases, with 14 bases remaining between them. The CDR3 loop spans 13 amino acids. Germline CDR1 reads SNHLY; CDR2 reads FYNNEI. DNA of the CDR3: TGTGCCAGCATTAACACAGGTCGGACTGAAGCTTTCTTT. Its protein product is CASINTGRTEAFF.